This T cell receptor (beta chain) was recorded in a study of T cell changes during pregnancy in multiple sclerosis. CDR3 length: 14 residues. Germline-derived CDR1 and CDR2 are LNHNV and YYDKDF (reference sequence). Trimming stripped 0 bases from V and 10 bases from J, with 12 bases between. Profiling relied on immunoSEQ multiplex PCR, and the TCRdb table lists in-frame clones only, not all of them. The sample gives around 33,000 clones, roughly 90% of which show up once; approximately 5.9% is in the top ten. This chain links TRBV15 with TRBJ1-4; D is possibly TRBD1 (5 bases). Sequences were derived from peripheral blood, sampled in the third trimester of pregnancy. This receptor was identified in a female donor in good health, enrolled as a control in a pregnancy study. The chain's CDR3 is CATSRDRAKGKLFF. CDR3 DNA: TGTGCCACCAGCAGAGACAGGGCGAAAGGAAAACTGTTTTTT.